A single TCR beta chain is shown here with its context. What it binds is unknown. The data are from a study of cytomegalovirus exposure and HLA in healthy donors. Study information: Of 398 genotyped donors, around 76% clustered with self-reported Caucasian donors.

In the PCR, 60 Vbeta and 13 Jbeta primers were used. Original methodology: It was a later analysis that counted roughly 80 million unique TCR beta chains, of which 9 million to 13 million were shared. This table comes from immunoSEQ multiplex PCR, and its TCRdb copy is limited to in-frame clones, with some not included. V and J calls and clone size come straight from that table; D and trimming were deduced from the DNA. The data contain over 150,000 clones, 60% to 85% of them seen just once; the ten biggest clones take up roughly 4%. V dropped 3 bases and J dropped 2 bases, with 7 bases sitting between them. The CDR3 sequence is 13 residues long. Germline values: CDR1 MNHEY, CDR2 SMNVEV (reference sequence). The study, taken as a whole, reports: Later work showed greater clonal expansion in HLA-associated TCR beta chains than in equally common others.

The sequencing sample was made of PBMCs. This receptor was obtained from a middle-aged woman in good health and CMV-seronegative. The V and J genes are TRBV27 and TRBJ1-1; no definite D call. For the CDR3, the DNA is TGTGCCAGCAGTTTGTTTATAAACACTGAAGCTTTCTTT. Translating it yields CASSLFINTEAFF.